The clone carrying this TCR beta chain came up many times. The antigen remains undetermined. TCRdb processed the reads anew with MiXCR; each CDR3 protein has one entry. In the table there are hundreds of thousands of distinct CDR3 sequences, around a sixth of which are singletons. Per germline, CDR1 SGHVS and CDR2 FNYEAQ. This CDR3 is built from 13 residues. Between the trimmed V and J ends, which lost 4 bases and 2 bases, there was a span of 9 bases. This record comes from a study of T cell repertoires in cytomegalovirus infection. Background on the study: Signatures in public TCR beta sequences pointed to both CMV infection and matching HLA type.

Study-wide points: The cumulative frequency of public TCR beta families distinguished individuals who carried CMV together with the relevant HLA. Ex vivo responses were dominated by HLA-C-restricted CMV-specific TCR beta clonotypes.

The chain is built from TRBV7-6 and TRBJ2-7, with D maybe TRBD2 (6 bases). Input material: PBMCs. The source is a human donor in good health (CMV status not recorded). Some clones in this sample may be carry-over from other donors' samples. For the CDR3, the DNA is TGTGCCAGCAGCTATAGCGGAGCCTACGAGCAGTACTTC. Translated: CASSYSGAYEQYF.